The 15 T cell receptor beta chains in this list originate from one sample, sequenced in a study of OX40 agonist ivuxolimab in advanced cancers. The method was immunoSEQ multiplex PCR; TCRdb's version includes in-frame clones alone and lacks a portion of them. The table records approximately 89,000 clones, around 90% of them present only once. This specimen was CD4+ or CD8+ T cells sorted from blood, taken in a trial of the OX40 agonist ivuxolimab. The origin of the receptors is an adult with an advanced solid tumor such as melanoma, head and neck, liver or kidney cancer.

The rearrangement joins TRBV20-1 to TRBJ2-7, with 9 bases aligning to TRBD1. Germline CDR1 and CDR2: DFQATT and SNEGSKA (reference sequence). CDR3 length equals 11 residues. The CDR3 spells CSTTGGGEQYF. CDR3 bases: TGCAGCACAACAGGGGGCGGCGAGCAGTACTTC.

This chain links TRBV28 with TRBJ2-5, with 10 positions matching TRBD1. V lost 8 bases and J lost 6; bases outside the gene matches: 6. Germline V gene sequence: CDR1 MDHEN, CDR2 SYDVKM. CDR3 size: 13 residues. The CDR3 DNA reads as TGTGCCAGCTGCCGGGACAGGGGAAAGACCCAGTACTTC. This gives the protein CASCRDRGKTQYF.

The V call is TRBV6-5, the J call TRBJ2-7, with TRBD2 identical over 9 bases. The CDR3 length is 15 residues. Trimming took 0 bases from V and 5 from J; bases not matched to a gene: 5. Looked up from germline, CDR1 is MNHEY and CDR2 is SVGAGI. CDR3 in amino acids: CASSYSGSGRNEQYF. CDR3 DNA sequence: TGTGCCAGCAGTTACTCGGGTAGCGGGAGAAACGAGCAGTACTTC.

This chain joins TRBV29-1 and TRBJ2-3; the D call may be TRBD1 or TRBD2 (5 bases each). This CDR3 is 14 amino acids long. The germline CDR1 and CDR2 sequences are SQVTM and ANQGSEA. V dropped 5 bases and J dropped 4 bases, with 16 bases sitting between them. CDR3 protein: CSVPQGGWADTQYF. CDR3 nucleotides: TGCAGCGTTCCCCAGGGCGGGTGGGCAGATACGCAGTATTTT.

The V and J genes are TRBV27 and TRBJ1-1, with TRBD1 as a possible D gene (6 bases). The CDR3 extends over 16 amino acids. Germline loops: CDR1 MNHEY, CDR2 SMNVEV (reference sequence). The V end was cut by 3 bases, the J end by 5 bases, with 19 bases between. CDR3 bases: TGTGCCAGCAGTTTTGTTGGTCAGGGGCGAGGGACTGAAGCTTTCTTT. As protein: CASSFVGQGRGTEAFF.

The chain links TRBV19 to TRBJ2-7, with D uncertain. Germline V lookup: CDR1 LNHDA, CDR2 SQIVND (reference sequence). V dropped 6 bases and J dropped 2 bases, with 5 bases sitting between them. This CDR3 comprises 11 residues. The CDR3 loop reads CASSRAYEQYF. CDR3 nucleotides: TGTGCCAGTAGCCGCGCCTACGAGCAGTACTTC.

V and J are TRBV19 and TRBJ2-7, with D possibly being TRBD1 (6 bases). Looked up from germline, CDR1 is LNHDA and CDR2 is SQIVND (reference sequence). This CDR3 contains 13 residues. The V end lost 6 bases, the J end lost 12 bases, and 21 bases lay between the germline ends. The CDR3, as DNA: TGTGCCAGTAGCCCTACCGGACAGCCCGCTTCGTACTTC. Amino acids: CASSPTGQPASYF.

J is TRBJ1-6 and V is TRBV27; TRBD1 might be the D (5 bases). Germline CDR1 MNHEY, CDR2 SMNVEV (reference sequence). The CDR3 has 14 amino acids. The V end lost 9 bases, the J end lost 7 bases, and 16 bases lay between the germline ends. The CDR3 coding sequence is TGTGCCAGTAAGACCGGGACTCAAAATTCACCCCTCCACTTT. Translating gives CASKTGTQNSPLHF.

The CDR3 DNA is TGTGCCAGCAGCGTGGATCCCAGCGGGAGATACGAGCAGTACTTC. It codes for CASSVDPSGRYEQYF. The chain joins TRBV9 to TRBJ2-7, with 8 bases lining up with TRBD2. The J segment lost 4 bases and the V segment lost 2 bases, leaving 8 bases of the junction unmatched. This CDR3 is built from 15 residues. Germline CDR1 SGDLS, CDR2 YYNGEE.

V and J are TRBV5-5 and TRBJ2-5; D unresolved. Trimming removed 0 bases from V and 2 bases from J, with 11 bases in between. Germline V CDR1 and CDR2: SGHKS, YYEKEE (reference sequence). The CDR3 runs 15 residues. The CDR3 spells CASSLDWQYQETQYF. CDR3 nucleotide sequence: TGTGCCAGCAGCTTGGACTGGCAGTATCAAGAGACCCAGTACTTC.

V gene TRBV7-3 combines with J gene TRBJ2-1, with 11 bases aligning to TRBD1. CDR3 length: 20 amino acids. The germline V gene has CDR1 SGHTA and CDR2 FQGTGA. V lost 4 bases and J lost 6; bases outside the gene matches: 20. The CDR3 spells CASSYGTGGRLAGAGNEQFF. In DNA, the CDR3 is TGTGCCAGCAGCTACGGGACAGGGGGTCGCTTAGCGGGAGCTGGCAATGAGCAGTTCTTC.

The chain is built from TRBV9 and TRBJ2-7; TRBD2 agrees at 10 bases. CDR1 and CDR2 from the germline V gene are SGDLS and YYNGEE. The CDR3 is 15 amino acids. Trimming cost V 3 bases and J 3 bases; bases outside gene matches: 6. In DNA, the CDR3 is TGTGCCAGCAGCGCCCAGACTAGCGGGCTCTACGAGCAGTACTTC. Translation: CASSAQTSGLYEQYF.

The V gene is TRBV6-1, the J gene TRBJ2-5; 11 bases align to TRBD2. This CDR3 has 15 amino acids. CDR1 MNHNS and CDR2 SASEGT come from the germline V gene. V was pared by 5 bases and J by 5 bases, with 7 bases of the junction left unmatched. CDR3 region: CASSQLAGEQETQYF. The DNA of the CDR3 is TGTGCCAGCAGTCAACTAGCGGGAGAGCAGGAGACCCAGTACTTC.

This chain joins TRBV2 and TRBJ1-1; TRBD1 agrees at 9 bases. The CDR3 has 15 amino acids. Germline CDR1 SNHLY, CDR2 FYNNEI. Trimming took 5 bases from V and 6 from J; bases not matched to a gene: 10. The CDR3 loop reads CASSHRDRDRSEAFF. The CDR3 coding sequence is TGTGCCAGCAGTCACCGGGACAGGGATCGCTCTGAAGCTTTCTTT.

The chain links TRBV19 to TRBJ2-3; 10 bases map to TRBD2. CDR1 LNHDA and CDR2 SQIVND come from the germline V gene (reference sequence). The CDR3 has 15 residues. Germline trimming cut 4 bases from V and 2 bases from J; bases unmatched to any gene: 3. CDR3 sequence: CASSTGLAATDTQYF. DNA of the CDR3: TGTGCCAGTAGTACCGGACTAGCGGCCACAGATACGCAGTATTTT.